Sequencing of this T cell receptor beta chain was carried out in a study of T cell clones after liver transplantation. Here immunoSEQ multiplex PCR was the method, and the copy in TCRdb shows in-frame clones only, minus some. In the table there are 7,000 to 9,500 clones, around four fifths of which are singletons. CDR1 and CDR2 from the germline V gene are SGHDT and YYEEEE. Trimming left V 4 bases short and J 14 bases short, with 22 bases between. This CDR3 contains 15 residues. The origin of this receptor is a human patient who received a liver transplant. Some T cells may possibly be graft donor cells. Sequences were derived from CD8+ T cells from blood, sampled at the 22-month timepoint. The rearrangement links TRBV5-6 to TRBJ1-6, with D perhaps matching TRBD1 (6 bases). CDR3 nucleotides: TGTGCCAGCAGCCCCCGAGGGGGACACCCGGTGACCCTCCACTTT. It encodes CASSPRGGHPVTLHF.